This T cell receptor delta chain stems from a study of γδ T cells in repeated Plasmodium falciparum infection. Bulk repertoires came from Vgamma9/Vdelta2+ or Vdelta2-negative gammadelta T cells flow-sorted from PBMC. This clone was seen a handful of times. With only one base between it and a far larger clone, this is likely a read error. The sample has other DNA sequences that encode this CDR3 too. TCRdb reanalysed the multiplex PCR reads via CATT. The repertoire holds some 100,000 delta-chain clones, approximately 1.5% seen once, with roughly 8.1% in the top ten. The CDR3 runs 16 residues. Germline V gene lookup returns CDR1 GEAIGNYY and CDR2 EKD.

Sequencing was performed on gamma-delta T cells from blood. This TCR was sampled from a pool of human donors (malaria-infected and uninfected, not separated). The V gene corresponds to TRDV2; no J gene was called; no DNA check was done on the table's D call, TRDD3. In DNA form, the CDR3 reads TGTGCCTGTGAGAAGATGGGGGATACCCTGAAGGATAAACTTATCTTT. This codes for CACEKMGDTLKDKLIF.